One sample yielded the 21 T cell receptor beta chains listed below, sequenced in a study of T cells after yellow fever vaccination. TCRdb analysed the 5' RACE reads with MiXCR anew, one entry per CDR3 protein. The data show 450,000 to 550,000 distinct CDR3 sequences, around a fifth seen once. The specimen was PBMCs, collected less than 25 days after the first yellow fever vaccination. The receptor set was obtained from a young man who received the YFV17D yellow fever vaccine.

This clonotype was counted a few times. J is TRBJ1-1 and V is TRBV15; a weak D match, TRBD1 (5 bases). The CDR3 is 15 residues long. The V gene lost 6 bases and the J gene lost 1 base, with 15 bases spanning the gap. Germline V gene data show CDR1 as LNHNV and CDR2 as YYDKDF (reference sequence). The CDR3 DNA sequence: TGTGCCACCAGGGCTCCCTGGGGCTCGAACACTGAAGCTTTCTTT. Translated: CATRAPWGSNTEAFF.

The chain carries TRBV6-5 and TRBJ2-3; D gene unclear. The CDR3 is made up of 15 amino acids. Germline CDR1 MNHEY, CDR2 SVGAGI. V was pared by 2 bases and J by 4 bases, with 13 bases between. This chain's CDR3 is CASSYDMLPPDTQYF. The CDR3 coding sequence is TGTGCCAGCAGTTACGATATGCTGCCCCCAGATACGCAGTATTTT.

This chain links TRBV20-1 with TRBJ1-5; D possibly corresponds to TRBD1 (5 bases). Germline-derived CDR1 and CDR2 are DFQATT and SNEGSKA (reference sequence). The ends were cut back, 5 bases at V and 7 bases at J, with 15 bases in the middle. The CDR3 is 13 amino acids. Here the CDR3 DNA reads TGCAGTGCTCTTCCTCCCAGGGCCCAGCCCCAGCATTTT. It translates to CSALPPRAQPQHF.

A few counts support this clonotype. J is TRBJ1-1 and V is TRBV6-5, with 8 bases matching TRBD1. The CDR3 covers 16 residues. Germline-derived CDR1 and CDR2 are MNHEY and SVGAGI. With V trimmed by 0 bases and J by 3 bases, 6 bases remained unmatched. CDR3 loop: CASSYSRQGAHTEAFF. In DNA form, the CDR3 reads TGTGCCAGCAGTTACTCGAGGCAGGGGGCTCACACTGAAGCTTTCTTT.

The CDR3 DNA reads as TGCGCCAGCAGCAGGACAGGGGAAAAGTACAATGAGCAGTTCTTC. Its translation: CASSRTGEKYNEQFF. The rearrangement uses TRBV5-1 and TRBJ2-1; 9 nucleotides align to TRBD1. Germline CDR1 SGHRS, CDR2 YFSETQ. The CDR3 covers 15 residues. V shed 4 bases and J 4 bases; nucleotides not matched to a gene: 6.

The chain links TRBV12-3 or TRBV12-4 to TRBJ1-2; D may be TRBD1 (5 bases). V lost 2 bases and J lost 6, with 19 bases in between. This CDR3 is 16 amino acids long. The CDR3 bases are TGTGCCAGCAGTTTAAGCTCGTCATCGGGGGGGAATGGCTACACCTTC. Amino acid sequence: CASSLSSSSGGNGYTF.

This clonotype was seen more than once but under ten times. This chain uses TRBV5-1 with TRBJ2-7; D is tentatively TRBD1 or TRBD2 (5 bases each). Per germline, CDR1 SGHRS and CDR2 YFSETQ. The germline V and J ends were trimmed by 4 bases and 5 bases, with 16 bases remaining between them. There are 14 residues in the CDR3. The CDR3: CASSGRWQGHEQYV. In nucleotides, the CDR3 is TGCGCCAGCAGCGGTAGATGGCAGGGACACGAGCAGTACGTC.

This clonotype was seen a few times. The chain couples TRBV18 to TRBJ1-2, with D unresolved. CDR1 and CDR2 (germline): KGHSH, LQKENI. Trimming left V 5 bases short and J 2 bases short, with 12 bases between. CDR3 length: 14 residues. Here the CDR3 DNA reads TGTGCCAGCTCAGGTCGGTTGGACAACTATGGCTACACCTTC. This codes for CASSGRLDNYGYTF.

The chain couples TRBV6-5 to TRBJ1-3; unclear D gene. The CDR3 spans 15 residues. From germline, CDR1 is MNHEY and CDR2 SVGAGI. V shed 0 bases and J shed 1 base, with 7 bases lying between them. CDR3 in DNA: TGTGCCAGCAGTTACTCGACCAGGTCTGGAAACACCATATATTTT. Its translation is CASSYSTRSGNTIYF.

V is TRBV4-1 and J is TRBJ1-1, with D possibly being TRBD1 (5 bases). In germline, CDR1 is MGHRA, CDR2 YSYEKL. V lost 2 bases, J lost 8 bases, and 12 bases lay in between. This CDR3 contains 13 residues. CDR3 coding DNA: TGCGCCAGCAGCCAACCAACAGGAGGCGAAGCTTTCTTT. Amino acids: CASSQPTGGEAFF.

The table lists this clonotype with a few counts. The genes are TRBV7-6 and TRBJ1-1; D possibly corresponds to TRBD1 (5 bases). The CDR3 runs to 15 residues. The germline V and J ends were trimmed by 5 bases and 3 bases, with 16 bases remaining between them. Germline V gene lookup returns CDR1 SGHVS and CDR2 FNYEAQ. This CDR3 reads CASSRSLQGDTEAFF. As DNA, the CDR3 is TGTGCCAGCAGCCGTAGCCTTCAGGGAGACACTGAAGCTTTCTTT.

V and J are TRBV7-7 and TRBJ2-5; weak D call: TRBD2 (5 bases). The V gene's germline CDR1 is SSHAT and CDR2 FNYEAQ (reference sequence). The V gene lost 3 bases and the J gene lost 2 bases, with 7 bases spanning the gap. This CDR3 is built from 13 residues. CDR3 DNA sequence: TGTGCCAGCAGCTTCGGGATTCAAGAGACCCAGTACTTC. Protein product: CASSFGIQETQYF.

This clonotype came up a few times. The J gene is TRBJ2-3, the V gene TRBV18; D gene uncertain. Germline-derived CDR1 and CDR2 are KGHSH and LQKENI. V lost 3 bases and J 2 bases, leaving 6 bases between the germline ends. This CDR3 has 13 amino acids. The CDR3 nucleotides are TGTGCCAGCTCACCTCGGACCACAGATACGCAGTATTTT. It specifies CASSPRTTDTQYF.

This chain links TRBV6-1 with TRBJ2-3, with 7 bases matching TRBD2. Germline CDR1 and CDR2: MNHNS and SASEGT. Trimming cost V 6 bases and J 2 bases; bases outside gene matches: 8. CDR3 length equals 15 residues. The CDR3 region is CASSRTGTNTDTQYF. The CDR3 DNA follows: TGTGCCAGCAGCCGAACCGGGACTAACACAGATACGCAGTATTTT.

This clonotype was found a few times. The rearrangement joins TRBV7-2 to TRBJ1-2; 7 nucleotides match TRBD1. CDR3 length: 15 residues. Germline assignment: CDR1 SGHTA and CDR2 FQGNSA. The J segment lost 6 bases and the V segment lost 0 bases, leaving 7 bases of the junction unmatched. CDR3 sequence: CASSLAQQGNDGYTF. The CDR3 nucleotides are TGTGCCAGCAGCTTAGCCCAACAGGGGAATGATGGCTACACCTTC.

This clonotype was seen a few times. The chain links TRBV6-2 or TRBV6-3 to TRBJ2-7, with D perhaps matching TRBD2 (5 bases). Germline CDR1 is MNHEY and CDR2 is SVGEGT. V lost 6 bases and J lost 3, with 18 bases in between. This CDR3 contains 15 residues. In DNA form, the CDR3 reads TGTGCCAGCAGCCCACGAGGACTGAGATTCTACGAGCAGTACTTC. Protein sequence: CASSPRGLRFYEQYF.

There are a few counts of this clonotype. V usage is TRBV12-3 or TRBV12-4 and J usage is TRBJ1-1, with TRBD1 as a possible D gene (5 bases). Trimming pared 4 bases from V and 3 bases from J, leaving 15 bases between. The CDR3 contains 15 residues. The CDR3 region is CASSSSGVRDTEAFF. CDR3 nucleotides: TGTGCCAGCAGTTCTTCCGGGGTCAGGGACACTGAAGCTTTCTTT.

This clonotype has only a few counts. The V call is TRBV5-1, the J call TRBJ2-2; D is ambiguous. Trimming took off 4 bases at V and 1 base at J, with 8 bases between the two ends. Looked up from germline, CDR1 is SGHRS and CDR2 is YFSETQ. The CDR3 has 14 residues. The DNA for the CDR3 is TGCGCCAGCAGCCGTAGGGAGAACACCGGGGAGCTGTTTTTT. It codes for CASSRRENTGELFF.

This clonotype was seen a few times. J is TRBJ2-3 and V is TRBV18; TRBD2 matches 13 bases. This CDR3 has 17 amino acids. The ends lost 2 bases at V and 6 bases at J; junction bases unmatched: 8. From germline, CDR1 is KGHSH and CDR2 LQKENI. The CDR3 DNA follows: TGTGCCAGCTCACCAATCCGGACTAGCGGGGGTTCTGATACGCAGTATTTT. Translation: CASSPIRTSGGSDTQYF.

The V gene is TRBV5-4, the J gene TRBJ2-3; maybe TRBD2 (6 bases). Germline CDR1 SGHNT, CDR2 YYREEE (reference sequence). The ends were cut back, 6 bases at V and 2 bases at J, with 13 bases in the middle. CDR3 length: 14 amino acids. The CDR3 bases are TGTGCCAGCACCGGACGGGGGACCACAGATACGCAGTATTTT. Protein: CASTGRGTTDTQYF.

The gene calls are TRBV5-6 and TRBJ1-2, with 8 nucleotides matching TRBD1. Germline V gene data show CDR1 as SGHDT and CDR2 as YYEEEE. With V trimmed by 4 bases and J by 4 bases, 6 bases remained unmatched. This CDR3 has 14 amino acids. CDR3 coding DNA: TGTGCCAGCAGCCCCAGGGGGCCGGTCTATGGCTACACCTTC. Its protein product is CASSPRGPVYGYTF.